This T cell receptor beta chain was sequenced during a study of blood T cell repertoires in COVID-19. Study context: The cDNA or gDNA used as material had been derived from T cells, B-cell-depleted T cells, or PBMCs.

Germline V lookup: CDR1 LGHNT, CDR2 FRNRAP. The CDR3 runs 16 residues. Trimming stripped 2 bases from V and 8 bases from J, with 19 bases between. In the authors' workflow: Nucleated cell number was recorded as an estimate derived from reference gene primer amplification. Here immunoSEQ multiplex PCR was the method, and the copy in TCRdb shows in-frame clones only, minus some. That table gives V, J and clone size, and the DNA gave D and trimming. The sample lists 80,000 to 100,000 clones, just over 85% seen once, with 10% to 15% in the top ten. The TCR comes from a woman aged 60-75 years in a cohort sampled during active or convalescent COVID-19. The chain joins TRBV12-5 to TRBJ2-1, with a weak D call TRBD2 (5 bases). Input material: peripheral blood. CDR3 in DNA: TGTGCTAGTGGTTTGTCCTTCCGCCCGGGAAGGGATGAGCAGTTCTTC. Amino acids: CASGLSFRPGRDEQFF. Together with reference TRBV12-5 and TRBJ2-1, the CDR3 gives the full variable domain: DARVTQTPRHKVTEMGQEVTMRCQPILGHNTVFWYRQTMMQGLELLAYFRNRAPLDDSGMPKDRFSAEMPDATLATLKIQPSEPRDSAVYFCASGLSFRPGRDEQFFGPGTRLTVL.